This is a list of T cell receptor beta chains from one sample in a study of blood T cells in healthy people across ages. Each CDR3 protein gets one entry after TCRdb re-called the 5' RACE reads with MiXCR. The sample has around 800,000 distinct CDR3 sequences; around 42% are singletons. The sample comprised blood. The source of these receptors is a man aged 55 to 69 in good health. CDR3s include the opening cysteine and the closing phenylalanine or tryptophan. A D gene is named only where the DNA matches it firmly. Where a row states a size, it is once, few, many or the class of an expanded clone; other rows omit it.

>TRBD1|TRBV2|few|TRBJ2-1
TGTGCCAGCCTTCCCGAGACAGGGTCGGGTGAGCAGTTCTTC
CASLPETGSGEQFF
>-|TRBV12-3/TRBV12-4|-|TRBJ2-3
TGTGCCAGCAGTTTATGGGTAGGAGATTATGGGTCAGATACGCAGTATTTT
CASSLWVGDYGSDTQYF
>TRBD1|TRBV27|few|TRBJ2-1
TGTGCCAGCAGCCTACGGGACAGTCGAAATGAGCAGTTCTTC
CASSLRDSRNEQFF
>-|TRBV20-1|-|TRBJ2-5
TGCAGTGCTGACTACCCGGGGGAGGAGACCCAGTACTTC
CSADYPGEETQYF
>-|TRBV11-2|-|TRBJ1-2
TGTGCCAGCAGCTGGCAGGGGAATGGCTACACCTTC
CASSWQGNGYTF
>-|TRBV5-1|few|TRBJ2-5
TGCGCCAGCAGCTTGATCGGACAGACGGAAGAGACCCAGTACTTC
CASSLIGQTEETQYF
>-|TRBV10-3|-|TRBJ2-7
TGTGCCATCAGTGTTTGGGGGGACAAGGCCTTGCGCTACAATGAGCAGTACTTC
CAISVWGDKALRYNEQYF
>-|TRBV29-1|-|TRBJ2-1
TGCACTGGACAGCTCTATGATGAGCAGTTCTTC
CTGQLYDEQFF
>-|TRBV7-9|-|TRBJ1-1
TGTGCCAGCAGACCAGGGTTCACTGAAGCTTTCTTT
CASRPGFTEAFF
>-|TRBV28|-|TRBJ1-5
TGTGCCAGCAAACAGGGAATTGGACAGCCCCAGCATTTT
CASKQGIGQPQHF
>TRBD1|TRBV7-9|few|TRBJ2-6
TGTGCCAGCAGCTTAGTTGTCCGGGACAGGAGAAACTCTGGGGCCAACGTCCTGACTTTC
CASSLVVRDRRNSGANVLTF
>TRBD1|TRBV20-1|-|TRBJ1-3
TGCAGTGCCATGACAGGGTTCGGAAACACCATATATTTT
CSAMTGFGNTIYF
>-|TRBV5-1|once|TRBJ1-2
TGCGCCAGCAGCTTGACCCCCGACAGAACTAACTATGGCTACACCTTC
CASSLTPDRTNYGYTF
>-|TRBV9|few|TRBJ1-2
TGTGCCAGCAGCGTAGACGTAGACGGACAGTCGTATGGCTACACCTTC
CASSVDVDGQSYGYTF
>TRBD1|TRBV20-1|-|TRBJ1-1
TGCAGTGCTAGTCAGACAGGGTTAACTGAAGCTTTCTTT
CSASQTGLTEAFF
>TRBD2|TRBV7-2|-|TRBJ2-2
TGTGCCAGCAGCCTGGGACTAGCGGGGCGTCGAGACACCGGGGAGCTGTTTTTT
CASSLGLAGRRDTGELFF
>TRBD2|TRBV12-3/TRBV12-4|few|TRBJ2-1
TGTGCCAGCACTTATGGCAGCGGGGGGGCCCATGAGCAGTTCTTC
CASTYGSGGAHEQFF
>TRBD1|TRBV28|once|TRBJ2-3
TGTGCCAGCAGTTTCGGACAGGGCATCACAGATACGCAGTATTTT
CASSFGQGITDTQYF
>TRBD2|TRBV28|-|TRBJ2-4
TGTGCCAGCAGTCCCCTCCGGACTAGTGGGCACATTCAGTACTTC
CASSPLRTSGHIQYF
>TRBD2|TRBV3-1|-|TRBJ2-7
TGTGCCAGCACCCCTAGACTAGCGGGGTTGTACTTC
CASTPRLAGLYF
>TRBD1|TRBV30|-|TRBJ2-7
TGTGCCTGGAGCCAGGGGGTAATCTACAAGCAGTACTTC
CAWSQGVIYKQYF
>TRBD1|TRBV7-2|-|TRBJ2-7
TGTGCCAGCAGCTTAGGGGACAGGGAATACGAGCAGAACTTC
CASSLGDREYEQNF
>TRBD2|TRBV7-9|-|TRBJ2-1
TGTGCCAGCAGTCGCGCGGGAGGGGGCAATGAGCAGTTCTTC
CASSRAGGGNEQFF
>-|TRBV6-1|many|TRBJ2-7
TGTGCCAGCTCAGGCCAAATCTACGAGCAGTACTTC
CASSGQIYEQYF
>-|TRBV6-2/TRBV6-3|-|TRBJ2-2
TGTGCCAGCATTAACGGCAGGCGGGACACCGGGGAGCTGTTTTTT
CASINGRRDTGELFF